This T cell receptor (beta chain) was documented in a study of cytomegalovirus exposure and HLA in healthy donors. In the case of this clone: At one boundary the junction diverges from the germline segment, which might be a read error.

PCR primers comprised 60 Vbeta and 13 Jbeta primers. Method: immunoSEQ multiplex PCR; TCRdb's copy keeps in-frame clones and lacks some. The sample contains 120,000 or so clones, approximately 75% of which appear only once. The germline V gene encodes CDR1 SEHNR and CDR2 FQNEAQ (reference sequence). The CDR3 sequence is 13 residues long. This chain uses TRBV7-9 with TRBJ2-7; D gene unclear. Sequences were obtained from PBMCs. The clonotype comes from a man aged 25 to 45 in good health and CMV-seronegative. The CDR3 nucleotides read TGTTCCAGCAGCTCTGAGACTCCCTACGAGCAGTACTTC. Encoded protein: CSSSSETPYEQYF.